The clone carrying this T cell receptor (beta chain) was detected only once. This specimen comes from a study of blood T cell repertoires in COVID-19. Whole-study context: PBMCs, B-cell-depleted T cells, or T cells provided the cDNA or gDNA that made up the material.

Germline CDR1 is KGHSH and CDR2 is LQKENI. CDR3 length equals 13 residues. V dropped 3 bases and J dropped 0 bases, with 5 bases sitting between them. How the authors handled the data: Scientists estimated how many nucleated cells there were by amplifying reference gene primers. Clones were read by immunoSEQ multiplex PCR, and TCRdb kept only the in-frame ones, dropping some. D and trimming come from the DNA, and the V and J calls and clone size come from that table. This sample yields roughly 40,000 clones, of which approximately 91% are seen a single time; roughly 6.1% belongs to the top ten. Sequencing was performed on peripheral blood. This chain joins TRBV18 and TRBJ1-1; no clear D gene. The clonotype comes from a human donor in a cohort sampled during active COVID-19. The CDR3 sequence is CASSPNMNTEAFF. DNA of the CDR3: TGTGCCAGCTCACCTAATATGAACACTGAAGCTTTCTTT.